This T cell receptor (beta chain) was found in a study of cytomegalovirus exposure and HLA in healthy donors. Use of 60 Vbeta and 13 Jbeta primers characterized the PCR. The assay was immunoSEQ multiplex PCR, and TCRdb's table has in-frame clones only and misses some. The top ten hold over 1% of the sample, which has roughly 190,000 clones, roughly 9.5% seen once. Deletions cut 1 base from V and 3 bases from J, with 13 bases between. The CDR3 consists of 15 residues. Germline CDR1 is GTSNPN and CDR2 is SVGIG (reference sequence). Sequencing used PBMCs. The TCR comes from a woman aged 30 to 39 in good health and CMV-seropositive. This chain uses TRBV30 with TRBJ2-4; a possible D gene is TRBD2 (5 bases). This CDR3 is CAWSGETYGKNIQYF. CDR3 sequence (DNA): TGTGCCTGGAGTGGGGAGACGTACGGCAAAAACATTCAGTACTTC.